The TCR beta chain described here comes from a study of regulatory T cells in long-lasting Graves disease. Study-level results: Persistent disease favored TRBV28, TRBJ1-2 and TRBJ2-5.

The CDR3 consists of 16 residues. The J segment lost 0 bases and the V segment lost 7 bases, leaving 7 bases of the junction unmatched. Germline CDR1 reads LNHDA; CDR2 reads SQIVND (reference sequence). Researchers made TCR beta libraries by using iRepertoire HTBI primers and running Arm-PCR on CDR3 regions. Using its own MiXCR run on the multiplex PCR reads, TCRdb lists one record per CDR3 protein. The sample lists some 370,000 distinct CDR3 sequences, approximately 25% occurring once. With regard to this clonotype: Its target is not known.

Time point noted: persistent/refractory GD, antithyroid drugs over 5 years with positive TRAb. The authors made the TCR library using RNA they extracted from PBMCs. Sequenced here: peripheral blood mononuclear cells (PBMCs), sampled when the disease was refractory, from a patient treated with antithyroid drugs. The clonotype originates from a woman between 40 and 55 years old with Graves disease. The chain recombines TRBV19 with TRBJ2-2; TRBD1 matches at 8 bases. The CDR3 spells CASTGQALPNTGELFF. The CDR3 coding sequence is TGTGCCAGTACGGGACAGGCATTACCGAACACCGGGGAGCTGTTTTTT.